These 2 T cell receptor beta chains originate from one sample sequenced in a study of shared clonotypes between healthy human individuals. The assay was immunoSEQ multiplex PCR, and TCRdb's table has in-frame clones only and misses some. The sample includes about 2.3 million clones, just under 95% of them seen just once. Sequencing was performed on naive CD4+ T cells from PBMCs. Subset here: CD45RA+ positively selected. The origin of the receptors is a man aged 18 to 29 in good health. Some clones in this sample may be carry-over from other donors' samples.

CDR3 nucleotides: TGTGCCAGCAGTGAAAATACAGGGGATGAAAAACTGTTTTTT. It is translated as CASSENTGDEKLFF. V is TRBV6-1 and J is TRBJ1-4, with 7 positions matching TRBD1. V lost 2 bases and J lost 6; bases outside the gene matches: 3. This CDR3 contains 14 residues. In germline, CDR1 is MNHNS, CDR2 SASEGT.

This chain links TRBV5-4 with TRBJ2-6; D might be TRBD2 (5 bases). This CDR3 is built from 18 residues. V was cut by 3 bases and J by 3 bases, with 19 bases left in between. Germline V gene lookup returns CDR1 SGHNT and CDR2 YYREEE (reference sequence). The CDR3 sequence is CASSYMGAGLGGANVLTF. Written as DNA, the CDR3 is TGTGCCAGCAGCTATATGGGCGCGGGTTTGGGTGGGGCCAACGTCCTGACTTTC.